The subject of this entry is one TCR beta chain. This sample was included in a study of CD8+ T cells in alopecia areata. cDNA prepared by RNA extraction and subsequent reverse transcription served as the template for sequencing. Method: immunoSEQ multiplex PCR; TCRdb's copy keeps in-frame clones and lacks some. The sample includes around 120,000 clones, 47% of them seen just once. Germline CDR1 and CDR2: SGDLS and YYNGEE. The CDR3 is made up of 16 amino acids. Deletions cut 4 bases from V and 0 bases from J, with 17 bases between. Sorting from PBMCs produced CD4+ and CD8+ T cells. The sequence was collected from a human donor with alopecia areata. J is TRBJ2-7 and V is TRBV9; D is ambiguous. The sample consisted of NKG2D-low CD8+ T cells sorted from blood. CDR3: CASSPGSGHRSYEQYF. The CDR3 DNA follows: TGTGCCAGCAGCCCTGGATCAGGTCATCGCTCCTACGAGCAGTACTTC.